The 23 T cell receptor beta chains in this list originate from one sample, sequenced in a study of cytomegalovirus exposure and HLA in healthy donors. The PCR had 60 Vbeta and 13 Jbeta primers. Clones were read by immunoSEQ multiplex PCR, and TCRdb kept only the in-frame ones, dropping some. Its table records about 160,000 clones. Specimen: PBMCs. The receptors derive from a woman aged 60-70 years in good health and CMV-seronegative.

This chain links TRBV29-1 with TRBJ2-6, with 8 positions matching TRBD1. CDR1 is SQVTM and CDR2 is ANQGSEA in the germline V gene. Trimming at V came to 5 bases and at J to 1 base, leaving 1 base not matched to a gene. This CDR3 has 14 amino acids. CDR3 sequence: CSVWDRSGANVLTF. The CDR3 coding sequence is TGCAGCGTTTGGGACAGGTCTGGGGCCAACGTCCTGACTTTC.

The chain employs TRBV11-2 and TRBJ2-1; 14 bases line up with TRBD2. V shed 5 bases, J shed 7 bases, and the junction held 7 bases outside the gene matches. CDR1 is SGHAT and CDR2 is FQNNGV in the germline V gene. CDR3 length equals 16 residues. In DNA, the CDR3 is TGTGCCAGCAGCCCCGCCGGGACTAGCGGGAGAAATGAGCAGTTCTTC. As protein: CASSPAGTSGRNEQFF.

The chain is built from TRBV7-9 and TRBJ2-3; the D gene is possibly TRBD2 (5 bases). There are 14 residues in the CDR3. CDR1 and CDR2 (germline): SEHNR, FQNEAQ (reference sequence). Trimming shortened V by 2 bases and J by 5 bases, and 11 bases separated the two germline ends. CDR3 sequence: CASSLSWERDTQYF. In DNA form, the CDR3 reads TGTGCCAGCAGCTTATCCTGGGAGAGAGATACGCAGTATTTT. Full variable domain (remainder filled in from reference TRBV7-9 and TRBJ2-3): DTGVSQNPRHKITKRGQNVTFRCDPISEHNRLYWYRQTLGQGPEFLTYFQNEAQLEKSRLLSDRFSAERPKGSFSTLEIQRTEQGDSAMYLCASSLSWERDTQYFGPGTRLTVL.

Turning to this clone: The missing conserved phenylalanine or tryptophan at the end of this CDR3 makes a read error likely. The CDR3 DNA reads as TGCGCCAGCAGCTTGGGATTAGAAGCTTTCCTT. Translation gives CASSLGLEAFL. The rearrangement joins TRBV5-1 to TRBJ1-1, with unresolved D. In germline, CDR1 is SGHRS, CDR2 YFSETQ. V was trimmed by 0 bases and J by 8 bases, leaving 5 bases between them. The CDR3 runs 11 residues.

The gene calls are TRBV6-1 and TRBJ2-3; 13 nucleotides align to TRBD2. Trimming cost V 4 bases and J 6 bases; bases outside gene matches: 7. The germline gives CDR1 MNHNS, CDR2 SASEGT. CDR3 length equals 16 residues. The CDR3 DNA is TGTGCCAGCAGTGGCATACTAGCGGGAGGGGGGGATACGCAGTATTTT. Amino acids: CASSGILAGGGDTQYF.

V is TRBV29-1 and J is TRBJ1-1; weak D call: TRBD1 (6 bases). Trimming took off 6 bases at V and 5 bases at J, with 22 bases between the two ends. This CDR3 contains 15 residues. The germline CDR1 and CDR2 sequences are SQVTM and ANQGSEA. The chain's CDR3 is CSVMGATAQGTEAFF. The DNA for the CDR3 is TGCAGCGTAATGGGGGCGACGGCCCAGGGAACTGAAGCTTTCTTT.

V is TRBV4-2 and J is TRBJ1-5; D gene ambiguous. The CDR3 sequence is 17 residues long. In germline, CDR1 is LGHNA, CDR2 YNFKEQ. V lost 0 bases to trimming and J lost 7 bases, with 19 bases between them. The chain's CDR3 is CASSQDFERPRGQPQHF. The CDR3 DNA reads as TGTGCCAGCAGCCAAGATTTTGAGAGGCCGCGAGGGCAGCCCCAGCATTTT.

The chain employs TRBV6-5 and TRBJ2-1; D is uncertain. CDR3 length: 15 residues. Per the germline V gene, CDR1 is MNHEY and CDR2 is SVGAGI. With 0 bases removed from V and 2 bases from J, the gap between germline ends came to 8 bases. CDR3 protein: CASSYSSSAYNEQFF. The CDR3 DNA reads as TGTGCCAGCAGTTACTCTAGCTCTGCCTACAATGAGCAGTTCTTC.

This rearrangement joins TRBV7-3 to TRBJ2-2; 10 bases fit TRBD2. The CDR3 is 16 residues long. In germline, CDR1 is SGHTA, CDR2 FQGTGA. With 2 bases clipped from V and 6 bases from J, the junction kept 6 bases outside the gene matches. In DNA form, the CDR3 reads TGTGCCAGCAGCTTACGGGCTAGCGGGGGTGCCGGGGAGCTGTTTTTT. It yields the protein CASSLRASGGAGELFF.

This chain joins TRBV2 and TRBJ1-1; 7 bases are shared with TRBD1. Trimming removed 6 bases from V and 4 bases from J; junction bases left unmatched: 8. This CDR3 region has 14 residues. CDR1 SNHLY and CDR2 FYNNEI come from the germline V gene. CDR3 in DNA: TGTGCCAGCAGCGACAGGGAAAGGACCACTGAAGCTTTCTTT. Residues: CASSDRERTTEAFF. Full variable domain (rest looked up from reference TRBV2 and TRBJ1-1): EPEVTQTPSHQVTQMGQEVILRCVPISNHLYFYWYRQILGQKVEFLVSFYNNEISEKSEIFDDQFSVERPDGSNFTLKIRSTKLEDSAMYFCASSDRERTTEAFFGQGTRLTVV.

This CDR3 is CASSSPSGGGDTQYF. DNA of the CDR3: TGTGCCAGCAGCTCCCCTAGCGGGGGGGGAGATACGCAGTATTTT. The chain carries TRBV5-6 and TRBJ2-3, with 12 bases matching TRBD2. V was clipped by 3 bases and J by 5 bases; unmatched bases: 4. The CDR3 runs 15 residues. Germline CDR1 and CDR2: SGHDT and YYEEEE.

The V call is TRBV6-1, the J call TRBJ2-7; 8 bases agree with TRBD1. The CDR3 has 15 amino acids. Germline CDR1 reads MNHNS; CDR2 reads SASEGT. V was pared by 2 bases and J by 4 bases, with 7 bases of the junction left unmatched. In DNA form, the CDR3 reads TGTGCCAGCAGTGAATTGACAGGGGTTGGATACGAGCAGTACTTC. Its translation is CASSELTGVGYEQYF.

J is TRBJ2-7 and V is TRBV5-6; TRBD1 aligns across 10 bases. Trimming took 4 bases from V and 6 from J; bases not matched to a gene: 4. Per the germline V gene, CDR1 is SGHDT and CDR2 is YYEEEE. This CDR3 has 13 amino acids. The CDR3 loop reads CASSQTGGTEQYF. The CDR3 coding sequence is TGTGCCAGCAGCCAGACAGGGGGCACCGAGCAGTACTTC.

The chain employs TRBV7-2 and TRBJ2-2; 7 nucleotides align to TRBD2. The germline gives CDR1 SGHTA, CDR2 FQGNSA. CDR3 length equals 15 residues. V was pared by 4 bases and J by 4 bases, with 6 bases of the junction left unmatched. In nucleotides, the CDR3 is TGTGCCAGCAGCTCTCAGCGGGGAGGCACCGGGGAGCTGTTTTTT. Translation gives CASSSQRGGTGELFF. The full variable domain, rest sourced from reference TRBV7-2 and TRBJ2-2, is GAGVSQSPSNKVTEKGKDVELRCDPISGHTALYWYRQSLGQGLEFLIYFQGNSAPDKSGLPSDRFSAERTGGSVSTLTIQRTQQEDSAVYLCASSSQRGGTGELFFGEGSRLTVL.

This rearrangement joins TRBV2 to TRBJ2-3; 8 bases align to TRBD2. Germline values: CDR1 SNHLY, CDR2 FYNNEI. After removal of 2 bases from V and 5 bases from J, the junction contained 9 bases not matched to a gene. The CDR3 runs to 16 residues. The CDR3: CASSERRSSGLDTQYF. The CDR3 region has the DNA TGTGCCAGCAGTGAACGGAGGTCTAGCGGGTTAGATACGCAGTATTTT.

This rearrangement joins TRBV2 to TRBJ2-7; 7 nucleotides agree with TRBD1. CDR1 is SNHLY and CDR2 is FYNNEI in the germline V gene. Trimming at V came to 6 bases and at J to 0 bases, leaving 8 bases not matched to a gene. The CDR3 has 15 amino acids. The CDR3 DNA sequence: TGTGCCAGCAGGGGATGGGACAGCGACTCCTACGAGCAGTACTTC. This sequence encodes CASRGWDSDSYEQYF.

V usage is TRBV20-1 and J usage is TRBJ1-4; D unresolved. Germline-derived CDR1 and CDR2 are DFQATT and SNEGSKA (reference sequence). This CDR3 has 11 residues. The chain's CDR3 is CSGGLNEKLFF. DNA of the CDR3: TGCAGCGGAGGCCTCAATGAAAAACTGTTTTTT.

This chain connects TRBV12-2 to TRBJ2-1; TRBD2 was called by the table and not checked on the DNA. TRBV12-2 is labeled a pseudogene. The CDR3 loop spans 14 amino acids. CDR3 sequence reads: CASHPRVGYNEQFF. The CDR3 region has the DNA TGTGCAAGTCACCCCCGAGTTGGCTACAATGAGCAGTTCTTC.

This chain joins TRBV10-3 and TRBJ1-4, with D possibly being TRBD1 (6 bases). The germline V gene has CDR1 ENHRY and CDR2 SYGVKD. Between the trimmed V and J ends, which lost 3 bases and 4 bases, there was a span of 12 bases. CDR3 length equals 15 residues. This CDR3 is CAISDTGSDNEKLFF. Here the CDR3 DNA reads TGTGCCATCAGTGACACAGGGTCAGATAATGAAAAACTGTTTTTT.

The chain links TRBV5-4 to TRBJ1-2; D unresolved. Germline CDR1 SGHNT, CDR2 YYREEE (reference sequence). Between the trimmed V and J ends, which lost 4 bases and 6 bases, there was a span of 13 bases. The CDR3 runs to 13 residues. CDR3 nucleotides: TGTGCCAGCAGCATAGGACGGAGGAATGGCTACACCTTC. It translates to CASSIGRRNGYTF.

This CDR3 reads CASSYEEYTEAFF. In DNA form, the CDR3 reads TGTGCCAGCAGTTACGAGGAGTACACTGAAGCTTTCTTT. The gene calls are TRBV6-5 and TRBJ1-1; D unresolved. V was cut by 2 bases and J by 3 bases, with 7 bases left in between. The CDR3 has 13 residues. Per germline, CDR1 MNHEY and CDR2 SVGAGI.

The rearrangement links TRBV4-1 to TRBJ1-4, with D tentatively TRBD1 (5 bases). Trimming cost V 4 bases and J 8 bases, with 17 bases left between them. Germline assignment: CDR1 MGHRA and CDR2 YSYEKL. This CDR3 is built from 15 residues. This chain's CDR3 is CASSPLGGASEKLFF. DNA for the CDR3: TGCGCCAGCAGCCCCCTTGGAGGGGCAAGCGAAAAACTGTTTTTT.

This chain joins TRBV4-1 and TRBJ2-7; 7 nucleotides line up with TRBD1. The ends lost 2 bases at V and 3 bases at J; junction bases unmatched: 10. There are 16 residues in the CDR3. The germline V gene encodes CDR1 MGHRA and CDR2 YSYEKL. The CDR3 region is CASSQRDRAGDYEQYF. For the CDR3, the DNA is TGCGCCAGCAGCCAACGCGACAGGGCGGGTGACTACGAGCAGTACTTC.